These 20 T cell receptor beta chains came from one sample sequenced in a study of cytomegalovirus exposure and HLA in healthy donors. Primers for the PCR totalled 60 Vbeta and 13 Jbeta. Profiled with immunoSEQ multiplex PCR; TCRdb holds only in-frame clones, not every one. The repertoire includes 120,000 to 150,000 clones, about 64% of them detected once, and about 4.5% sits in the top ten. What was sequenced was PBMCs. The source is a man aged 55 to 70 in good health and CMV-seronegative.

This chain uses TRBV11-3 with TRBJ2-7; possibly TRBD1 for D (5 bases). The CDR3 contains 16 residues. Looked up from germline, CDR1 is SGHNT and CDR2 is YENEEA. V lost 0 bases to trimming and J lost 0 bases, with 12 bases between them. The CDR3 protein is CASSLDLGHSSYEQYF. In DNA form, the CDR3 reads TGTGCCAGCAGCTTAGATCTCGGACACAGCTCCTACGAGCAGTACTTC.

This clone was counted a few times. This chain connects TRBV11-2 to TRBJ1-6, with D tentatively TRBD1 (6 bases). V was trimmed by 5 bases and J by 7 bases, leaving 21 bases between them. Per the germline V gene, CDR1 is SGHAT and CDR2 is FQNNGV. The CDR3 is made up of 17 amino acids. For the CDR3, the DNA is TGTGCCAGCAGCGAGATCCCCACAGGGTTGAGGAATTCACCCCTCCACTTT. It codes for CASSEIPTGLRNSPLHF.

V and J are TRBV4-1 and TRBJ1-4; 8 bases are a match to TRBD1. The CDR3 length is 15 residues. CDR1 and CDR2 (germline): MGHRA, YSYEKL. Trimming removed 6 bases from V and 10 bases from J; junction bases left unmatched: 13. CDR3 in DNA: TGCGCCAGCAGTTTCCAAGGGACAGGTGGTGGAAAACTGTTTTTT. Translation gives CASSFQGTGGGKLFF.

This clone came up a few times. V usage is TRBV19 and J usage is TRBJ1-6; 8 nucleotides match TRBD1. Germline-derived CDR1 and CDR2 are LNHDA and SQIVND (reference sequence). This CDR3 region has 15 residues. After removal of 7 bases from V and 7 bases from J, the junction contained 9 bases not matched to a gene. DNA for the CDR3: TGTGCCAGTAATCAGGGGGCCCCTGGGAATTCACCCCTCCACTTT. This gives the protein CASNQGAPGNSPLHF. The variable domain in full, completed from reference TRBV19 and TRBJ1-6, reads DGGITQSPKYLFRKEGQNVTLSCEQNLNHDAMYWYRQDPGQGLRLIYYSQIVNDFQKGDIAEGYSVSREKKESFPLTVTSAQKNPTAFYLCASNQGAPGNSPLHFGNGTRLTVT.

The sample holds one count of this clone. The rearrangement joins TRBV6-5 to TRBJ2-3, with TRBD2 matching 7 bases. V shed 5 bases, J shed 0 bases, and the junction held 5 bases outside the gene matches. Looked up from germline, CDR1 is MNHEY and CDR2 is SVGAGI. The CDR3 has 15 amino acids. The DNA for the CDR3 is TGTGCCAGCAGTCCCCGGGGGGAAAGCACAGATACGCAGTATTTT. Translation gives CASSPRGESTDTQYF.

This chain connects TRBV6-6 to TRBJ2-7; possibly TRBD2 for D (5 bases). This CDR3 spans 14 amino acids. Germline V CDR1 and CDR2: MNHNY, SVGAGI (reference sequence). V shed 6 bases and J shed 4 bases, with 16 bases lying between them. CDR3 in DNA: TGTGCCAGCAGCGGGCTGACTAAAGAATACGAGCAGTACTTC. Protein sequence: CASSGLTKEYEQYF.

V gene TRBV11-2 combines with J gene TRBJ2-7; no reliable D call. Germline V lookup: CDR1 SGHAT, CDR2 FQNNGV. Trimming pared 9 bases from V and 2 bases from J, leaving 8 bases between. The CDR3 has 11 amino acids. DNA of the CDR3: TGTGCCAGGAGCCCCACCTACGAGCAGTACTTC. Translating it yields CARSPTYEQYF.

The chain joins TRBV6-5 to TRBJ1-1; D perhaps matches TRBD1 (6 bases). Germline assignment: CDR1 MNHEY and CDR2 SVGAGI. V was pared by 5 bases and J by 5 bases, with 15 bases between. The CDR3 runs 14 residues. The CDR3 DNA reads TGTGCCAGCAGTCTCTCTTCAGGGGAAACTGAAGCTTTCTTT. This encodes CASSLSSGETEAFF.

The rearrangement uses TRBV9 and TRBJ1-1; TRBD1 matches 9 bases. The CDR3 sequence is 15 residues long. The V segment lost 4 bases and the J segment 1 base; nucleotides outside the gene matches: 5. Germline V gene sequence: CDR1 SGDLS, CDR2 YYNGEE. In DNA form, the CDR3 reads TGTGCCAGCAGCCCCCTGACAGGGGGGAACACTGAAGCTTTCTTT. Translated, it gives CASSPLTGGNTEAFF.

This clone was seen more than once but under ten times. The chain is built from TRBV7-3 and TRBJ2-5; D not resolved. Germline lookup yields CDR1 SGHTA and CDR2 FQGTGA. Trimming took 1 base from V and 5 from J, leaving 14 bases between them. The CDR3 has 15 residues. The CDR3 sequence is CASSLNAADGETQYF. CDR3 in DNA: TGTGCCAGCAGCTTAAATGCGGCTGACGGGGAGACCCAGTACTTC.

The chain combines TRBV19 with TRBJ1-3; the D is unclear. From germline, CDR1 is LNHDA and CDR2 SQIVND (reference sequence). V was clipped by 2 bases and J by 0 bases, with 11 bases between them. The CDR3 is made up of 16 amino acids. The CDR3 bases are TGTGCCAGTAGTATACAGGTGGGGAGCTCTGGAAACACCATATATTTT. It yields the protein CASSIQVGSSGNTIYF.

The gene calls are TRBV13 and TRBJ1-1, with D possibly matching TRBD1 (5 bases). Per germline, CDR1 PRHDT and CDR2 FYEKMQ (reference sequence). Trimming left V 4 bases short and J 7 bases short, with 13 bases between. The CDR3 loop spans 13 amino acids. The CDR3: CASSSAGNFEAFF. The CDR3, as DNA: TGTGCCAGCAGCTCCGCAGGGAACTTTGAAGCTTTCTTT.

The rearrangement joins TRBV9 to TRBJ1-2, with 7 bases matching TRBD1. The CDR3 is made up of 16 amino acids. The germline V gene encodes CDR1 SGDLS and CDR2 YYNGEE. The V gene end was trimmed by 1 base and the J gene end by 4 bases; junction bases not matched to a gene: 10. CDR3 DNA: TGTGCCAGCAGCGTATACGACAGGGTAGGCGCCTATGGCTACACCTTC. It encodes CASSVYDRVGAYGYTF.

V usage is TRBV7-2 and J usage is TRBJ2-1; perhaps TRBD1 as D (6 bases). V lost 1 base and J lost 5, with 9 bases in between. The CDR3 loop spans 14 amino acids. The germline gives CDR1 SGHTA, CDR2 FQGNSA. Here the CDR3 reads CASSLDRVDNEQFF. CDR3 DNA: TGTGCCAGCAGCTTAGACAGGGTCGACAATGAGCAGTTCTTC.

This CDR3 is CASSLGTGFDYGYTF. CDR3 DNA sequence: TGTGCCAGCAGCTTGGGTACAGGGTTTGACTATGGCTACACCTTC. This chain links TRBV5-4 with TRBJ1-2; D is perhaps TRBD1 (6 bases). The CDR3 sequence is 15 residues long. V shed 0 bases and J shed 3 bases, with 12 bases lying between them. Germline V gene data show CDR1 as SGHNT and CDR2 as YYREEE (reference sequence).

The chain joins TRBV11-2 to TRBJ2-4, with a possible D match to TRBD2 (6 bases). Trimming removed 5 bases from V and 0 bases from J, with 17 bases in between. Germline loops: CDR1 SGHAT, CDR2 FQNNGV. The CDR3 is made up of 17 amino acids. CDR3: CASSGGTPDLAKNIQYF. Here the CDR3 DNA reads TGTGCCAGCAGCGGAGGGACTCCAGATCTAGCCAAAAACATTCAGTACTTC.

The chain couples TRBV5-6 to TRBJ2-1, with a tentative D call TRBD2 (6 bases). V was pared by 3 bases and J by 7 bases, with 23 bases between. The length of the CDR3 is 17 residues. The germline CDR1 and CDR2 sequences are SGHDT and YYEEEE. This chain's CDR3 is CASSSLGGGNSRNEQFF. DNA of the CDR3: TGTGCCAGCAGCTCCCTGGGAGGCGGGAACTCTCGAAATGAGCAGTTCTTC.

The chain employs TRBV19 and TRBJ1-1; a possible D gene is TRBD1 (6 bases). V lost 0 bases and J 4 bases, leaving 9 bases between the germline ends. CDR1 LNHDA and CDR2 SQIVND come from the germline V gene (reference sequence). CDR3 length: 14 residues. Here the CDR3 reads CASSIDRGGTEAFF. CDR3 sequence (DNA): TGTGCCAGTAGTATAGATCGAGGGGGCACTGAAGCTTTCTTT.

The V gene is TRBV11-2, the J gene TRBJ1-3; D is ambiguous. CDR1 and CDR2 (germline): SGHAT, FQNNGV. There are 15 residues in the CDR3. V dropped 5 bases and J dropped 3 bases, with 14 bases sitting between them. Here the CDR3 reads CASSRPASGGNTIYF. The CDR3 bases are TGTGCCAGCAGCCGACCTGCTAGCGGTGGAAACACCATATATTTT.

This clone has only one observation. The chain joins TRBV19 to TRBJ1-2; D unresolved. The CDR3 runs to 12 residues. The germline gives CDR1 LNHDA, CDR2 SQIVND (reference sequence). V lost 6 bases and J lost 1, with 6 bases in between. In DNA form, the CDR3 reads TGTGCCAGTAGGCCCAGTAACTATGGCTACACCTTC. This encodes CASRPSNYGYTF.